These 24 T cell receptor beta chains were sequenced from one sample in a study of CD8 T cells in ankylosing spondylitis. MiXCR, run by TCRdb on the 5' RACE reads, gives a single entry per CDR3 protein. In the table there are some 250,000 distinct CDR3 sequences, around 9.1% of which are singletons. Sequencing was carried out using blood, either unsorted or a sorted T cell fraction (not recorded which). The receptors were gathered from a male donor with ankylosing spondylitis or in good health (not recorded which).

This clonotype was observed a handful of times. The CDR3 protein is CASSSRTSGGRIEQFF. The CDR3, as DNA: TGTGCCAGCAGCTCCCGGACTAGCGGGGGGCGAATTGAGCAGTTCTTC. This chain connects TRBV7-2 to TRBJ2-1, with 14 bases aligning to TRBD2. The V segment lost 4 bases and the J segment 9 bases; nucleotides outside the gene matches: 8. The CDR3 extends over 16 amino acids. Germline loops: CDR1 SGHTA, CDR2 FQGNSA.

Many counts were recorded for this clonotype. V gene TRBV27 combines with J gene TRBJ1-5; the D gene is possibly TRBD1 (5 bases). Looked up from germline, CDR1 is MNHEY and CDR2 is SMNVEV (reference sequence). The CDR3 totals 15 residues. Between the trimmed V and J ends, which lost 5 bases and 0 bases, there was a span of 11 bases. CDR3 sequence (DNA): TGTGCCAGCAGTCCGGCAGGGTATAGCAATCAGCCCCAGCATTTT. The encoded protein is CASSPAGYSNQPQHF.

In this sample, this clonotype turned up many times. The chain uses TRBV20-1 and TRBJ2-7; TRBD1 might be the D (5 bases). Germline lookup yields CDR1 DFQATT and CDR2 SNEGSKA (reference sequence). There are 13 residues in the CDR3. Trimming removed 4 bases from V and 3 bases from J, with 13 bases in between. This CDR3 is CSAKGQGDYEQYF. DNA of the CDR3: TGCAGTGCTAAGGGGCAGGGTGACTACGAGCAGTACTTC.

This clonotype was seen ten or more times. The genes are TRBV7-8 and TRBJ1-1; D not resolved. Trimming stripped 2 bases from V and 5 bases from J, with 6 bases between. CDR3 length: 12 amino acids. The germline CDR1 and CDR2 sequences are SGHVS and FQNEAQ. Here the CDR3 DNA reads TGTGCCAGCAGCTTAAGCCTGACTGAAGCTTTCTTT. It specifies CASSLSLTEAFF.

The genes are TRBV27 and TRBJ2-1; TRBD2 agrees at 9 bases. This CDR3 comprises 21 residues. The J segment lost 0 bases and the V segment lost 8 bases, leaving 23 bases of the junction unmatched. Germline V CDR1 and CDR2: MNHEY, SMNVEV (reference sequence). CDR3 residues: CASGFGLARHKYLSSYNEQFF. The CDR3 nucleotides are TGTGCCAGCGGGTTCGGACTAGCGCGTCATAAATACCTTAGCTCCTACAATGAGCAGTTCTTC.

This clonotype occurred many times. The rearrangement joins TRBV5-1 to TRBJ1-1; 8 bases are shared with TRBD1. With 7 bases clipped from V and 6 bases from J, the junction kept 8 bases outside the gene matches. The CDR3 has 13 residues. CDR1 is SGHRS and CDR2 is YFSETQ in the germline V gene. In DNA, the CDR3 is TGCGCCAGCGGACAGGGAGCTGGCGCTGAAGCTTTCTTT. Amino acid sequence: CASGQGAGAEAFF.

This clonotype has ten or more counts. The chain has TRBV5-1 and TRBJ2-1; 9 bases fit TRBD1. Trimming removed 0 bases from V and 12 bases from J; junction bases left unmatched: 13. Germline CDR1 is SGHRS and CDR2 is YFSETQ. The CDR3 spans 16 residues. The CDR3: CASSLDWDRVGLGQFF. CDR3 coding DNA: TGCGCCAGCAGCTTGGATTGGGACAGGGTGGGATTGGGGCAGTTCTTC. The variable domain in full, completed from reference TRBV5-1 and TRBJ2-1, reads KAGVTQTPRYLIKTRGQQVTLSCSPISGHRSVSWYQQTPGQGLQFLFEYFSETQRNKGNFPGRFSGRQFSNSRSEMNVSTLELGDSALYLCASSLDWDRVGLGQFFGPGTRLTVL.

The table lists this clonotype with many counts. The CDR3 nucleotides are TGTGCCAGCAGCCTGTTACGCCTAGCGGTTAGCTCCTACGAGCAGTACTTC. It yields the protein CASSLLRLAVSSYEQYF. This rearrangement joins TRBV5-5 to TRBJ2-7, with 7 bases lining up with TRBD2. Germline assignment: CDR1 SGHKS and CDR2 YYEKEE (reference sequence). The CDR3 covers 17 residues. The V gene end was trimmed by 4 bases and the J gene end by 0 bases; junction bases not matched to a gene: 13.

The table lists this clonotype with many counts. The V and J genes are TRBV6-2 or TRBV6-3 and TRBJ2-7; 8 positions agree with TRBD2. The CDR3 runs to 14 residues. V lost 2 bases and J lost 6; bases outside the gene matches: 6. Germline V gives CDR1 MNHEY, CDR2 SVGEGT. Here the CDR3 reads CASSYLSGSREQYF. CDR3 DNA sequence: TGTGCCAGCAGTTACCTCAGCGGGAGTCGCGAGCAGTACTTC.

This clonotype showed up many times. The DNA for the CDR3 is TGCAGTGCACCGGCTTTGGACGGGACAGCTTCGGACGAGCAGTACTTC. This translates into CSAPALDGTASDEQYF. The J gene is TRBJ2-7, the V gene TRBV20-1; 7 positions agree with TRBD1. CDR1 is DFQATT and CDR2 is SNEGSKA in the germline V gene (reference sequence). V shed 6 bases and J 5 bases; nucleotides not matched to a gene: 19. CDR3 size: 16 residues.

In this sample, this clonotype turned up many times. The V and J genes are TRBV5-1 and TRBJ2-1; 9 nucleotides align to TRBD2. V dropped 1 base and J dropped 8; count of bases not matched to a gene: 4. This CDR3 is 14 amino acids long. CDR1 SGHRS and CDR2 YFSETQ come from the germline V gene. The CDR3: CASSLFSGGDEQFF. The DNA for the CDR3 is TGCGCCAGCAGCTTGTTTAGCGGGGGTGATGAGCAGTTCTTC.

This chain connects TRBV5-6 to TRBJ2-7, with 8 bases lining up with TRBD2. The CDR3 consists of 16 residues. Germline V lookup: CDR1 SGHDT, CDR2 YYEEEE. The V segment lost 0 bases and the J segment 4 bases; nucleotides outside the gene matches: 9. The DNA of the CDR3 is TGTGCCAGCAGCTTGGGTGCTTTAGCGGGGTCATACGAGCAGTACTTC. Residues: CASSLGALAGSYEQYF.

This clonotype has ten or more counts. V usage is TRBV29-1 and J usage is TRBJ2-7; TRBD2 aligns across 8 bases. V shed 0 bases, J shed 3 bases, and the junction held 7 bases outside the gene matches. Looked up from germline, CDR1 is SQVTM and CDR2 is ANQGSEA. This CDR3 comprises 15 residues. CDR3 sequence: CSVEDDLAGGYEQYF. CDR3 coding DNA: TGCAGCGTTGAAGATGATCTAGCGGGTGGCTACGAGCAGTACTTC.

Regarding this clonotype: A clone one base away is much larger, so this may be a read error. This chain connects TRBV5-1 to TRBJ2-5; a weak D match, TRBD2 (5 bases). The CDR3 has 16 amino acids. Germline V gene lookup returns CDR1 SGHRS and CDR2 YFSETQ. CDR3 in amino acids: CASSLMGSRFQGTQYF. Here the CDR3 DNA reads TGCGCCAGCAGCTTGATGGGGAGCAGGTTCCAAGGGACCCAGTACTTC.

The table lists this clonotype with many counts. The chain employs TRBV7-2 and TRBJ2-7; D is tentatively TRBD1 or TRBD2 (5 bases each). Germline V CDR1 and CDR2: SGHTA, FQGNSA. The CDR3 covers 14 residues. Trimming removed 5 bases from V and 4 bases from J, with 15 bases in between. The CDR3 DNA sequence: TGTGCCAGCAGCCCCGTTGAGGGGCTATACGAGCAGTACTTC. It specifies CASSPVEGLYEQYF.

Many counts were recorded for this clonotype. This rearrangement joins TRBV2 to TRBJ2-7, with TRBD1 identical over 7 bases. After removal of 7 bases from V and 4 bases from J, the junction contained 16 bases not matched to a gene. The CDR3 has 16 amino acids. Looked up from germline, CDR1 is SNHLY and CDR2 is FYNNEI. DNA for the CDR3: TGTGCCAGCATGCCGCTAACGGACAGGACCTTTTACGAGCAGTACTTC. Its protein product is CASMPLTDRTFYEQYF.

V and J are TRBV18 and TRBJ1-1; D is unclear. Germline CDR1 KGHSH, CDR2 LQKENI. V dropped 2 bases and J dropped 4 bases, with 11 bases sitting between them. The CDR3 is made up of 14 amino acids. CDR3: CASSPRTESTEAFF. CDR3 DNA sequence: TGTGCCAGCTCACCAAGGACCGAGAGCACTGAAGCTTTCTTT.

This clonotype has a count of ten or more. The chain couples TRBV7-2 to TRBJ2-1; the D gene could be TRBD1 or TRBD2 (5 bases each). The CDR3 has 13 amino acids. V was clipped by 0 bases and J by 12 bases, with 12 bases between them. Germline CDR1 is SGHTA and CDR2 is FQGNSA. CDR3 amino acids: CASSLAQGGLQFF. CDR3 in DNA: TGTGCCAGCAGCTTAGCGCAGGGCGGGCTGCAGTTCTTC.

This clonotype was counted between two and nine times. This chain connects TRBV7-2 to TRBJ2-7; TRBD1 might be the D (6 bases). Germline-derived CDR1 and CDR2 are SGHTA and FQGNSA. This CDR3 is 13 amino acids long. The ends were cut back, 3 bases at V and 3 bases at J, with 9 bases in the middle. CDR3 in amino acids: CASSLDRFYEQYF. The CDR3 DNA is TGTGCCAGCAGCTTGGACAGATTCTACGAGCAGTACTTC.

There are many counts of this clonotype. The CDR3 loop is CASSLGGATGNTIYF. Here the CDR3 DNA reads TGTGCCAGCAGTTTAGGGGGCGCCACTGGAAACACCATATATTTT. J is TRBJ1-3 and V is TRBV12-3 or TRBV12-4; tentatively, D is TRBD1 (5 bases). Trimming took off 1 base at V and 2 bases at J, with 9 bases between the two ends. The CDR3 is 15 amino acids.

This clonotype was counted at least ten times. This rearrangement joins TRBV21-1 to TRBJ1-1; TRBD1 reflects the table's D call only, with no check against the DNA. TRBV21-1 is reported as a pseudogene. The CDR3 totals 16 residues. The CDR3 DNA reads TGTGCCAGCAGCAGGCGGGCGCAGGAGGAGAACACTGAAGCTTTCTTT. Its protein product is CASSRRAQEENTEAFF.

This clonotype came up many times. The gene calls are TRBV15 and TRBJ1-3; D perhaps matches TRBD1 (6 bases). Trimming left V 1 base short and J 3 bases short, with 7 bases between. The germline V gene encodes CDR1 LNHNV and CDR2 YYDKDF (reference sequence). CDR3 length equals 14 residues. CDR3 sequence: CATSRAGVGNTIYF. CDR3 bases: TGTGCCACCAGCAGAGCAGGGGTTGGAAACACCATATATTTT.

The rearrangement joins TRBV7-2 to TRBJ2-1; maybe TRBD2 (6 bases). In germline, CDR1 is SGHTA, CDR2 FQGNSA. The CDR3 is 15 residues long. V lost 0 bases to trimming and J lost 3 bases, with 9 bases between them. The CDR3 sequence: CASSLAPGVYNEQFF. As DNA, the CDR3 is TGTGCCAGCAGCTTAGCTCCGGGGGTCTACAATGAGCAGTTCTTC.

This clonotype was picked up many times. The chain uses TRBV20-1 and TRBJ2-7, with D tentatively TRBD1 (5 bases). The CDR3 length is 15 residues. V shed 5 bases and J shed 0 bases, with 17 bases lying between them. The germline V gene encodes CDR1 DFQATT and CDR2 SNEGSKA (reference sequence). CDR3 region: CSASPPWGSSYEQYF. As DNA, the CDR3 is TGCAGTGCTTCCCCGCCCTGGGGCAGCTCCTACGAGCAGTACTTC.